The source of this T cell receptor beta chain is a study of cytomegalovirus exposure and HLA in healthy donors. The V gene's germline CDR1 is ENHRY and CDR2 SYGVKD. V trimming: 2 bases; J trimming: 0 bases; junction bases outside the gene matches: 7. The CDR3 consists of 17 residues. Assay used: immunoSEQ multiplex PCR; TCRdb lists only in-frame clones, some missing. The sample lists over 150,000 clones; about nine tenths were seen once. The source material was PBMCs. This clonotype originated in a young man in good health and CMV-seropositive. This chain joins TRBV10-3 and TRBJ1-3; 7 nucleotides line up with TRBD1. The CDR3 protein is CAISEGDSVSSGNTIYF. The CDR3 DNA reads TGTGCCATCAGTGAGGGGGACAGCGTCAGCTCTGGAAACACCATATATTTT.